A selection of T cell receptor beta chains follows, all from one sample in a study of response to subunit inactivated influenza vaccine. TCRdb recomputed calls from the RT-PCR reads with MiXCR, one row per CDR3 protein. Of over 300,000 distinct CDR3 sequences listed, just over 20% are singletons. The specimen was PBMCs from blood, collected 21 months after vaccination. These receptors were obtained from a man between 50 and 69 years old who received an inactivated influenza vaccine. The CDR3 runs from the conserved cysteine through the conserved F or W. Each record gives: D gene, J gene, V gene, clone size, CDR3 protein. A D gene is named only where the DNA matches it firmly. Clone size is stated in some rows and not others, as once, few, many or a class when expanded.

d_gene: TRBD1; j_gene: TRBJ2-7; v_gene: TRBV27; abundance: -; CDR3aa: CASSLGTGGGYEQYF
d_gene: -; j_gene: TRBJ2-1; v_gene: TRBV7-9; abundance: once; CDR3aa: CASSSPHQDNEQFF
d_gene: -; j_gene: TRBJ1-5; v_gene: TRBV20-1; abundance: few; CDR3aa: CSALRRGVYSNQPQHF
d_gene: -; j_gene: TRBJ2-5; v_gene: TRBV29-1; abundance: few; CDR3aa: CSVVSETQYF
d_gene: TRBD2; j_gene: TRBJ2-3; v_gene: TRBV6-1; abundance: few; CDR3aa: CASRSGLAGPDTQYF
d_gene: TRBD1; j_gene: TRBJ1-1; v_gene: TRBV18; abundance: many; CDR3aa: CASSPGLQGAGTEAFF
d_gene: TRBD1; j_gene: TRBJ1-2; v_gene: TRBV7-9; abundance: few; CDR3aa: CASSSGGEIGYGYTF
d_gene: -; j_gene: TRBJ1-6; v_gene: TRBV4-2; abundance: -; CDR3aa: CASSPTGDSPLHF
d_gene: TRBD2; j_gene: TRBJ2-1; v_gene: TRBV6-5; abundance: -; CDR3aa: CASSYSGLAGSNEQFF
d_gene: -; j_gene: TRBJ1-4; v_gene: TRBV2; abundance: -; CDR3aa: CASSYRGQGEKLFF
d_gene: -; j_gene: TRBJ2-5; v_gene: TRBV7-6; abundance: few; CDR3aa: CASSLVVGGSQYQETQYF
d_gene: -; j_gene: TRBJ1-3; v_gene: TRBV28; abundance: many; CDR3aa: CASSLRAWNTIYF
d_gene: TRBD1; j_gene: TRBJ1-5; v_gene: TRBV12-3/TRBV12-4; abundance: -; CDR3aa: CASSRDRGTQPQHF
d_gene: -; j_gene: TRBJ2-3; v_gene: TRBV7-2; abundance: -; CDR3aa: CASSLARQDTQYF
d_gene: TRBD1; j_gene: TRBJ1-5; v_gene: TRBV28; abundance: many; CDR3aa: CASSSGQGADQPQHF
d_gene: -; j_gene: TRBJ1-3; v_gene: TRBV7-2; abundance: -; CDR3aa: CASSLAWSSGNTIYF
d_gene: -; j_gene: TRBJ2-5; v_gene: TRBV5-1; abundance: few; CDR3aa: CASRRGEETQYF
d_gene: -; j_gene: TRBJ2-3; v_gene: TRBV5-1; abundance: few; CDR3aa: CASSFGQSTDTQYF
d_gene: -; j_gene: TRBJ1-3; v_gene: TRBV29-1; abundance: many; CDR3aa: CSVGRRSSGNTIYF
d_gene: TRBD1; j_gene: TRBJ1-4; v_gene: TRBV19; abundance: few; CDR3aa: CASKGDRVNEKLFF
d_gene: TRBD1; j_gene: TRBJ1-1; v_gene: TRBV29-1; abundance: few; CDR3aa: CGSSGTGFTEAFF
d_gene: -; j_gene: TRBJ2-3; v_gene: TRBV28; abundance: few; CDR3aa: CASSLVAGRDTQYF
d_gene: -; j_gene: TRBJ2-7; v_gene: TRBV28; abundance: -; CDR3aa: CASSLFQGRWEQYF
d_gene: -; j_gene: TRBJ2-3; v_gene: TRBV3-1; abundance: few; CDR3aa: CASSLRAATGRADTQYF
d_gene: -; j_gene: TRBJ1-1; v_gene: TRBV12-3/TRBV12-4; abundance: many; CDR3aa: CASSLSVGGTEAFF
d_gene: -; j_gene: TRBJ2-7; v_gene: TRBV28; abundance: -; CDR3aa: CASSFNGLSYEQYF
d_gene: -; j_gene: TRBJ1-1; v_gene: TRBV5-1; abundance: few; CDR3aa: CASSTPQDRTAFF
d_gene: -; j_gene: TRBJ2-3; v_gene: TRBV5-1; abundance: -; CDR3aa: CASSSGFTDTQYF
d_gene: TRBD2; j_gene: TRBJ2-5; v_gene: TRBV4-2; abundance: -; CDR3aa: CASSPGGPQETQYF
d_gene: -; j_gene: TRBJ1-2; v_gene: TRBV7-2; abundance: few; CDR3aa: CASSLAGQRRSYGYTF
d_gene: -; j_gene: TRBJ2-3; v_gene: TRBV12-3/TRBV12-4; abundance: few; CDR3aa: CATLRDWSDTQYF
d_gene: -; j_gene: TRBJ1-1; v_gene: TRBV6-2/TRBV6-3; abundance: many; CDR3aa: CASSHRGDLLSAFF
d_gene: -; j_gene: TRBJ1-1; v_gene: TRBV29-1; abundance: many; CDR3aa: CSARGQRRGTEAFF
d_gene: -; j_gene: TRBJ2-7; v_gene: TRBV7-6; abundance: many; CDR3aa: CASSLAGIQNEQYF
d_gene: -; j_gene: TRBJ1-6; v_gene: TRBV5-1; abundance: -; CDR3aa: CASSLDDTTGLHF
d_gene: -; j_gene: TRBJ2-1; v_gene: TRBV3-1; abundance: few; CDR3aa: CASSQGSPSHHNEQFF
d_gene: TRBD1; j_gene: TRBJ1-1; v_gene: TRBV7-8; abundance: few; CDR3aa: CASSLDTGDMNTEAFF
d_gene: -; j_gene: TRBJ1-2; v_gene: TRBV7-8; abundance: -; CDR3aa: CASSRDIAYGYTF
d_gene: -; j_gene: TRBJ1-2; v_gene: TRBV24-1; abundance: few; CDR3aa: CATRGVGSYGYTF
d_gene: TRBD1; j_gene: TRBJ1-1; v_gene: TRBV6-1; abundance: few; CDR3aa: CASSQDRGLTEAFF
d_gene: -; j_gene: TRBJ2-3; v_gene: TRBV24-1; abundance: few; CDR3aa: CATSAQGPTDTQYF